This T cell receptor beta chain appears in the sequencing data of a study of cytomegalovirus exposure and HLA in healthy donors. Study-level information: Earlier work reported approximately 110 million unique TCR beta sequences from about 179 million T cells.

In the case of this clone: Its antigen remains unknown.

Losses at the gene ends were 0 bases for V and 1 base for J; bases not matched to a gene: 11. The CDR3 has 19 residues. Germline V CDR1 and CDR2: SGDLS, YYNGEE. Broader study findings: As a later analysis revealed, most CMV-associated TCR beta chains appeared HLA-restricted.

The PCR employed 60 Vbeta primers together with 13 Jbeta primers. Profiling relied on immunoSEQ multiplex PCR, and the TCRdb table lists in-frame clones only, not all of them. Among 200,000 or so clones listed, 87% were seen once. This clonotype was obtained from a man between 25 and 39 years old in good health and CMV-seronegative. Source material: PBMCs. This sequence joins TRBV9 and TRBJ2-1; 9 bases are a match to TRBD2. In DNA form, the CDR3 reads TGTGCCAGCAGCGTAGGGGGCCTCGCGGGAGGGTGGTCCTACAATGAGCAGTTCTTC. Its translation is CASSVGGLAGGWSYNEQFF.